The clone carrying this TCR beta chain was seen ten or more times. Its antigen is still unknown. These data are taken from a study of T-cell reconstitution after alpha-beta-depleted transplantation in children. Notes on the study in general: T-cell numbers and diversity, one year after transplant, stemmed largely from T cells that were newly produced. For some patients, TCRbeta diversity was high at day 60 because of recipient T cells and thymic progenitors that survived. Reportedly, only several hundred clones from non-depleted graft cells drove alpha-beta T-cell counts at about two months.

Unique molecular identifiers tagged the TCRbeta library. TCRdb re-derived calls from the PCR reads in MiXCR, one entry per CDR3 protein. Of about 90,000 distinct CDR3 sequences listed, about 16% are singletons. V was trimmed by 6 bases and J by 3 bases, leaving 13 bases between them. The length of the CDR3 is 14 residues. Germline V CDR1 and CDR2: ENHRY, SYGVKD. This TCR was recovered from a male patient aged 2 to 9 who had a stem cell transplant for acute lymphoblastic leukemia, so the T cells may come from the graft donor. The genes are TRBV10-3 and TRBJ2-3; D ambiguous. This sample comprised PBMCs, mostly from graft donor cells, obtained 180 days after TCRalphabeta/CD19-depleted stem cell transplant. The CDR3 bases are TGTGCCATCAGCTTCACGGACCCTACAGATACGCAGTATTTT. Protein product: CAISFTDPTDTQYF.